Reported below is one TCR beta chain. Its antigen is as yet unknown. Trimming removed 0 bases from V and 8 bases from J, with 9 bases in between. Germline assignment: CDR1 SGHNT and CDR2 YYREEE (reference sequence). The CDR3 is 14 amino acids. The sample originates from a study of T cell repertoires in cytomegalovirus infection. Study at large: Recently identified HLA-C-restricted CMV epitopes were among the peptides used. It can be stated that public TCR beta signatures indicated CMV infection as well as a matching HLA type.

TCRdb re-analysed the reads in MiXCR, keeping a single row per CDR3 protein. The sample consists of hundreds of thousands of distinct CDR3 sequences, roughly 30% of them appearing once. Study outcomes and limitations: HLA-C-restricted, CMV-specific TCR beta clonotypes were dominant ex vivo. Summed frequency of public TCR beta families distinguished CMV carriers with the relevant HLA.

The clonotype was recovered from a human donor in good health (CMV status not recorded). Some clones in this sample may be carry-over from other donors' samples. The chain uses TRBV5-4 and TRBJ1-6, with D unresolved. Material: cultured PBMCs, obtained from culture after CMV antigen stimulation. For the CDR3, the DNA is TGTGCCAGCAGCTTGGCCTTGGGAGATTCACCCCTCCACTTT. Translation gives CASSLALGDSPLHF.